The 21 T cell receptor beta chains below all came from one sample that was sequenced in a study of a mutant IDH1 vaccine in newly diagnosed glioma. Produced via immunoSEQ multiplex PCR; TCRdb's table is partial and in-frame only. The table lists about 32,000 clones, roughly 78% of them singletons. The time point: week 11, during vaccination. Each dose delivered 300 ug of mutant IDH1 20-mer peptide subcutaneously with imiquimod. Which antigens these TCRs recognize remains unknown. The sequencing used PBMCs, collected from a glioma patient whose treatment included an IDH1 peptide vaccine. The receptors here all came from a man aged 25 to 40 with glioma.

The rearrangement joins TRBV29-1 to TRBJ2-2; TRBD1 matches at 8 bases. The V segment lost 4 bases and the J segment 4 bases; nucleotides outside the gene matches: 2. CDR1 and CDR2 from the germline V gene are SQVTM and ANQGSEA. The CDR3 is made up of 13 amino acids. The CDR3 loop is CSVAGGATGELFF. DNA of the CDR3: TGCAGCGTTGCAGGGGGCGCCACCGGGGAGCTGTTTTTT.

This rearrangement joins TRBV27 to TRBJ2-7; D unresolved. Trimming took 3 bases from V and 0 from J, leaving 12 bases between them. Germline-derived CDR1 and CDR2 are MNHEY and SMNVEV (reference sequence). The length of the CDR3 is 15 residues. The CDR3 coding sequence is TGTGCCAGCAGTTTCGTTAGCCCAGGCTCCTACGAGCAGTACTTC. Its protein is CASSFVSPGSYEQYF.

The CDR3 nucleotides are TGTGCCAGCTCACCAAGTCAGGACAGGGTACAGACCCAGTACTTC. Protein product: CASSPSQDRVQTQYF. The V gene is TRBV18, the J gene TRBJ2-5; TRBD1 agrees at 8 bases. Germline-derived CDR1 and CDR2 are KGHSH and LQKENI. The ends lost 2 bases at V and 6 bases at J; junction bases unmatched: 8. This CDR3 has 15 amino acids.

This clone was seen a few times. The chain carries TRBV15 and TRBJ1-2; D is ambiguous. V dropped 1 base and J dropped 2 bases, with 5 bases sitting between them. Germline values: CDR1 LNHNV, CDR2 YYDKDF (reference sequence). This CDR3 contains 13 residues. CDR3 in DNA: TGTGCCACCAGCAGAGCTCTAAACTATGGCTACACCTTC. Protein sequence: CATSRALNYGYTF.

The V call is TRBV7-2, the J call TRBJ1-1; D is unclear. Germline lookup yields CDR1 SGHTA and CDR2 FQGNSA. The CDR3 runs to 14 residues. V was trimmed by 3 bases and J by 1 base, leaving 9 bases between them. The CDR3 is CASSLWSENTEAFF. The CDR3 DNA follows: TGTGCCAGCAGCTTGTGGTCGGAGAACACTGAAGCTTTCTTT.

The J gene is TRBJ1-2, the V gene TRBV4-1; tentative D call: TRBD1 (6 bases). Germline V gives CDR1 MGHRA, CDR2 YSYEKL. This CDR3 comprises 14 residues. V was pared by 2 bases and J by 4 bases, with 11 bases between. This CDR3 reads CASSQPDSSYGYTF. The CDR3 nucleotides read TGCGCCAGCAGCCAACCGGACAGTTCCTATGGCTACACCTTC.

V is TRBV5-1 and J is TRBJ1-3; D unclear. V was clipped by 0 bases and J by 2 bases, with 6 bases between them. The CDR3 runs 14 residues. The V gene's germline CDR1 is SGHRS and CDR2 YFSETQ. The CDR3 sequence: CASSLAAAGNTIYF. The CDR3 nucleotides read TGCGCCAGCAGCTTGGCGGCCGCTGGAAACACCATATATTTT.

The table lists this clone with a count of one. The J gene is TRBJ2-7, the V gene TRBV11-2; the match to TRBD2 covers 14 bases. CDR3 length: 13 amino acids. Germline CDR1 and CDR2: SGHAT and FQNNGV. With 8 bases clipped from V and 3 bases from J, the junction kept 0 bases outside the gene matches. This CDR3 reads CASGTSGGYEQYF. CDR3 coding DNA: TGTGCCAGCGGGACTAGCGGGGGCTACGAGCAGTACTTC.

DNA of the CDR3: TGCGCCAGCAGCCATGAAGGTGATCGGCTTTCGGGTGGGCAGTACTTC. Residues: CASSHEGDRLSGGQYF. The V call is TRBV4-1, the J call TRBJ2-7; no firm D call. The CDR3 spans 16 residues. From germline, CDR1 is MGHRA and CDR2 YSYEKL. Between the trimmed V and J ends, which lost 3 bases and 9 bases, there was a span of 24 bases.

The J gene is TRBJ2-5, the V gene TRBV19; TRBD1 matches 10 bases. Germline lookup yields CDR1 LNHDA and CDR2 SQIVND (reference sequence). V shed 4 bases, J shed 5 bases, and the junction held 19 bases outside the gene matches. CDR3 length: 19 amino acids. CDR3 in amino acids: CASSTKIPGQGSSIETQYF. The CDR3 DNA is TGTGCCAGTAGTACAAAAATACCGGGACAGGGGAGCAGCATCGAGACCCAGTACTTC. Looking up the rest from reference TRBV19 and TRBJ2-5 gives the full variable domain: DGGITQSPKYLFRKEGQNVTLSCEQNLNHDAMYWYRQDPGQGLRLIYYSQIVNDFQKGDIAEGYSVSREKKESFPLTVTSAQKNPTAFYLCASSTKIPGQGSSIETQYFGPGTRLLVL.

The chain uses TRBV25-1 and TRBJ2-7, with D unresolved. Trimming took 3 bases from V and 2 from J, leaving 14 bases between them. The CDR3 has 15 residues. CDR1 and CDR2 from the germline V gene are MGHDK and SYGVNS. The CDR3 loop is CASSDRSAPTYEQYF. The CDR3 bases are TGTGCCAGCAGTGACCGCTCCGCCCCTACCTACGAGCAGTACTTC.

The V and J genes are TRBV7-2 and TRBJ1-2; D perhaps matches TRBD1 (5 bases). The CDR3 totals 18 residues. Trimming left V 4 bases short and J 3 bases short, with 24 bases between. CDR1 is SGHTA and CDR2 is FQGNSA in the germline V gene. Here the CDR3 reads CASSSPSGPSRPHYGYTF. CDR3 bases: TGTGCCAGCAGCTCCCCATCGGGGCCCTCACGTCCCCACTATGGCTACACCTTC.

V and J are TRBV10-3 and TRBJ1-1; D ambiguous. The V gene's germline CDR1 is ENHRY and CDR2 SYGVKD. Trimming left V 2 bases short and J 7 bases short, with 5 bases between. CDR3 length: 11 residues. The CDR3 DNA reads TGTGCCATCAGTGAGACGGGTGAAGCTTTCTTT. This gives the protein CAISETGEAFF.

The genes are TRBV29-1 and TRBJ1-2; D gene unclear. The CDR3 consists of 11 residues. The germline V gene has CDR1 SQVTM and CDR2 ANQGSEA. V was trimmed by 4 bases and J by 4 bases, leaving 7 bases between them. The CDR3 spells CSVGGPYGYTF. The CDR3, as DNA: TGCAGCGTTGGGGGTCCCTATGGCTACACCTTC.

In this sample, this clone turned up once. The CDR3 DNA sequence: TGCGCCAGCACGGCAGTGAACACTGAAGCTTTCTTT. It yields the protein CASTAVNTEAFF. V gene TRBV4-1 combines with J gene TRBJ1-1; D is uncertain. Trimming cost V 7 bases and J 0 bases, with 6 bases left between them. The germline V gene encodes CDR1 MGHRA and CDR2 YSYEKL. CDR3 length: 12 amino acids.

The V gene is TRBV4-3, the J gene TRBJ1-1, with 7 nucleotides matching TRBD1. Germline loops: CDR1 LGHNA, CDR2 YSLEER. CDR3 length: 16 residues. The V gene end was trimmed by 0 bases and the J gene end by 1 base; junction bases not matched to a gene: 5. CDR3 protein: CASSQDPRTGNTEAFF. CDR3 sequence (DNA): TGCGCCAGCAGCCAAGATCCAAGGACAGGGAACACTGAAGCTTTCTTT.

This clone was observed a single time. V gene TRBV9 combines with J gene TRBJ2-1; weak D call: TRBD2 (6 bases). The CDR3 is made up of 12 amino acids. The V gene lost 0 bases and the J gene lost 10 bases, with 8 bases spanning the gap. Germline CDR1 is SGDLS and CDR2 is YYNGEE. CDR3 in amino acids: CASSVGGGEQFF. DNA for the CDR3: TGTGCCAGCAGCGTAGGTGGGGGGGAGCAGTTCTTC.

This chain links TRBV30 with TRBJ2-4; D is unresolved. V lost 0 bases to trimming and J lost 8 bases, with 8 bases between them. In germline, CDR1 is GTSNPN, CDR2 SVGIG (reference sequence). CDR3 length equals 12 residues. CDR3 in amino acids: CAWSVGKDIQYF. CDR3 nucleotide sequence: TGTGCCTGGAGTGTGGGGAAGGACATTCAGTACTTC.

This clone occurred a few times. The V gene is TRBV2, the J gene TRBJ1-1; D ambiguous. Per germline, CDR1 SNHLY and CDR2 FYNNEI. Trimming took off 4 bases at V and 1 base at J, with 7 bases between the two ends. The CDR3 sequence is 13 residues long. CDR3 region: CASSGNKNTEAFF. The CDR3 DNA follows: TGTGCCAGCAGTGGTAACAAGAACACTGAAGCTTTCTTT.

The chain carries TRBV19 and TRBJ1-5; no reliable D call. CDR3 length: 15 amino acids. Trimming took 6 bases from V and 0 from J, leaving 12 bases between them. Germline CDR1 reads LNHDA; CDR2 reads SQIVND (reference sequence). The CDR3 is CASSWTEYSNQPQHF. In DNA form, the CDR3 reads TGTGCCAGTAGCTGGACGGAGTATAGCAATCAGCCCCAGCATTTT.

The chain couples TRBV4-3 to TRBJ2-2, with D maybe TRBD1 (6 bases). Germline V CDR1 and CDR2: LGHNA, YSLEER. The CDR3 consists of 18 residues. V lost 1 base and J 1 base, leaving 16 bases between the germline ends. The CDR3 sequence: CASSQGLGAGENTGELFF. DNA for the CDR3: TGCGCCAGCAGCCAAGGTTTGGGGGCTGGGGAGAACACCGGGGAGCTGTTTTTT.